This T cell receptor (beta chain) was identified during a study of tumor-infiltrating lymphocytes in primary liver carcinoma (dated by TCRdb to about 2017). About the full investigation: Four to six patients with histopathologically diagnosed primary liver carcinoma underwent surgical resection in China between November 2015 and March 2016. Hepatocellular carcinoma (four) or combined HCC and intrahepatic cholangiocarcinoma (one) was present in the five patients, who were three men and two women aged 30 to 69 years. A total of roughly 35 specimens from 5 patients went through TCRbeta repertoire sequencing, namely 25 tumor regions, 5 adjacent noncancerous liver tissues and 5 peripheral blood samples. Reproducibility between technical replicate repertoires was high, with correlation coefficients above 0.95 and mean shared-clone rates approximately 0.9. Across five regions of each liver tumor, along with adjacent normal tissue and blood, the study brought together TCRbeta repertoire sequencing, expression microarrays and whole-exome sequencing. Roughly 3.5 to 7.5 million productive TCRbeta reads were obtained per sample, and no significant difference in read depth was found between tissue types. Tumors of the five patients were stage T1-T3 N0M0 with maximum diameters of about 4 to 10 cm.

V sheds 2 bases and J sheds 0 bases, leaving 13 bases between their ends. Sequences MNHEY (CDR1) and SVGEGT (CDR2) are obtained from the germline V gene. The CDR3 adds up to 16 amino acids, both ends counted. The CDR3 DNA has 48 bases and is translated from base 1. Using a constant-region primer and ProtoScript II reverse transcriptase, TCRbeta-specific cDNA was reverse-transcribed from approximately 0.55 ug total RNA. Construction of the TCRbeta libraries relied on three nested rounds of multiplex PCR, following a slightly modified ARM-PCR procedure. Each of the first two PCR rounds ran for around 10 cycles using multiplex TRBV1-TRBV30 forward primers together with a Cbeta reverse primer. A final 25-cycle PCR with Deep VentR polymerase added sample barcodes and Illumina adapters. Before sequencing, amplicons of 200-500 bp were gel-purified using a QIAquick gel extraction kit. TCRbeta amplicons were sequenced on an Illumina HiSeq 2500 with 250-bp paired-end reads. Per the source publication's procedure: Reads were quality-trimmed with Trimmomatic v0.33, and paired reads were merged with FLASH v1.2.11 to recover full CDR3 sequences. V, D and J germline segments were assigned to the rearranged TCRbeta sequences by MiGEC v1.2.1b. Clonotype statistics and Shannon-Wiener diversity indices were calculated with VDJtools v1.0.0. Except for diversity analysis, only each sample's 250 most abundant clonotypes were used in subsequent analyses to reduce sampling bias. TCRdb reworked the public reads: Q25 trimming with fastp, MiXCR clone assembly, productive beta chains retained. A single entry per CDR3 protein holds the most common genes and DNA from its merged rows. The V and J calls, along with clone size, are taken from TCRdb and not from the paper's own processing. Recorded for this sample are 300,000 to 400,000 distinct CDR3 sequences; 65% of them occurred a single time. About 6.3% of the sample is in the top ten clones.

Points on this clonotype: No antigen is known for it. A much larger clone lies one base from this, so it may be a read error. The conserved phenylalanine or tryptophan is not found at the CDR3 terminus, so this likely reflects a read error.

Blood RNA was extracted from unsorted whole blood using TRIzol reagent, and germline DNA was obtained with the DNeasy Blood & Tissue kit. At the time of sampling, the patients were treatment-naive and had chronic HBV infection. Approximately 4.1 milliliters of peripheral blood were collected into K2EDTA tubes before surgery. What the study reported, not specific to this receptor: Since the samples were bulk and unsorted, there was no way to compare CD4+ and CD8+ T cell repertoires. With just 4 or 5 patients in the study, the authors point out that the findings should be validated in a larger study. Compared with blood, tumors had a significantly larger share of the repertoire taken up by the top 250 clones (p = 0.039). Pairs of tumor regions showed greater repertoire overlap (mean approximately 35%) than tumor-adjacent pairs (roughly 17%) or tumor-blood pairs (around 15%), which is consistent with antigen-driven expansion. Only the TCR beta chain was sequenced, which likely underestimates true repertoire diversity because unpaired alpha chains were not captured.

The sample was peripheral blood. This receptor was identified in a man aged 40-50 years with primary liver carcinoma and hepatitis B virus infection. The sequence is built from TRBV6-2 or TRBV6-3 and TRBJ1-2, with the D gene too uncertain to name. The CDR3 in this case is CASSYPSSGTNYGYTY. The DNA sequence follows: TGTGCCAGCAGTTACCCCTCTTCCGGTACTAACTATGGCTACACCTAC.